This is a list of T cell receptor beta chains from one sample in a study of blood T cell repertoires in COVID-19. Using immunoSEQ multiplex PCR, the repertoire was profiled, and TCRdb retains in-frame clones only, with some absent. The sample has about 100,000 clones, 85% to 90% seen once. The sequenced sample consisted of peripheral blood. Receptors were obtained from a man aged 60 to 69 with acute or convalescent COVID-19. Both conserved end residues are part of each CDR3. Fields, in order: clone size, J gene, V gene, D gene, CDR3 DNA, CDR3 protein. A D gene is named only where the DNA matches it firmly. Only some rows state a clone size, as once, few, many or a class for expanded clones.

abundance: .; j_gene: TRBJ1-6; v_gene: TRBV6-6; d_gene: .; CDR3nt: TGTGCCAGCAGTTTGGAGGGTACTCGTAATTCACCCCTCCACTTT; CDR3aa: CASSLEGTRNSPLHF
abundance: .; j_gene: TRBJ2-1; v_gene: TRBV4-3; d_gene: .; CDR3nt: TGCGCCAGCAGCCAAGATCGAGGAGGGGCAGAGCAGTTCTTC; CDR3aa: CASSQDRGGAEQFF
abundance: .; j_gene: TRBJ1-2; v_gene: TRBV6-6; d_gene: .; CDR3nt: TGTGCCAGCAGTTTGGTGACAGCTAACTATGGCTACACCTTC; CDR3aa: CASSLVTANYGYTF
abundance: .; j_gene: TRBJ2-7; v_gene: TRBV5-4; d_gene: TRBD1; CDR3nt: TGTGCCAGCAGCGAGGGACAGGGTTACACCTACGAGCAGTACTTC; CDR3aa: CASSEGQGYTYEQYF
abundance: .; j_gene: TRBJ1-2; v_gene: TRBV7-3; d_gene: TRBD1; CDR3nt: TGTGCCAGCAGCTTAACCCTAAGGACAGGGGGCCACTATGGCTACACCTTC; CDR3aa: CASSLTLRTGGHYGYTF
abundance: .; j_gene: TRBJ2-2; v_gene: TRBV7-2; d_gene: TRBD2; CDR3nt: TGTGCCAGCAGCTTGCAGACTAGCGTAAGCACCGGGGAGCTGTTTTTT; CDR3aa: CASSLQTSVSTGELFF
abundance: once; j_gene: TRBJ1-5; v_gene: TRBV6-2/TRBV6-3; d_gene: .; CDR3nt: TGTGCCAGCAGTTACGACAGCAAACATAATCAGCCCCAGCATTTT; CDR3aa: CASSYDSKHNQPQHF
abundance: few; j_gene: TRBJ1-1; v_gene: TRBV11-3; d_gene: TRBD1; CDR3nt: TGTGCCAGCAGCTTAAGGGGACAGGAAGCTTTCTTT; CDR3aa: CASSLRGQEAFF
abundance: .; j_gene: TRBJ2-5; v_gene: TRBV11-3; d_gene: TRBD2; CDR3nt: TGTGCCAGCAGCCGGGGGGGCGGGGAGACCCAGTACTTC; CDR3aa: CASSRGGGETQYF
abundance: once; j_gene: TRBJ1-4; v_gene: TRBV18; d_gene: .; CDR3nt: TGTGCCAGCTCTCTACAGAGCTCTAATGAAAAACTGTTTTTT; CDR3aa: CASSLQSSNEKLFF
abundance: .; j_gene: TRBJ2-7; v_gene: TRBV27; d_gene: .; CDR3nt: TGTGCCAGCACCCGACAAGCGGGCGGTTCCTACGAGCAGTACTTC; CDR3aa: CASTRQAGGSYEQYF
abundance: few; j_gene: TRBJ2-7; v_gene: TRBV11-2; d_gene: TRBD2; CDR3nt: TGTGCCAGCAGCCCCCGTGGGCGGGGGGGCTCCTACGAGCAGTACTTC; CDR3aa: CASSPRGRGGSYEQYF
abundance: few; j_gene: TRBJ2-7; v_gene: TRBV4-3; d_gene: TRBD1; CDR3nt: TGCGCCAGCAGCCAAGAGGACAGGGATATCGACGAGCAGTACTTC; CDR3aa: CASSQEDRDIDEQYF
abundance: few; j_gene: TRBJ2-1; v_gene: TRBV5-6; d_gene: TRBD2; CDR3nt: TGTGCCAGCAGCTTGAGGCTAGCGGGAGACAATGAGCAGTTCTTC; CDR3aa: CASSLRLAGDNEQFF
abundance: .; j_gene: TRBJ2-7; v_gene: TRBV5-4; d_gene: TRBD1; CDR3nt: TGTGCCAGCAGCTTGGATTGGCAGGGGGATCCCTGCGAGCAGTACTTC; CDR3aa: CASSLDWQGDPCEQYF
abundance: .; j_gene: TRBJ2-2; v_gene: TRBV10-2; d_gene: .; CDR3nt: TGCGCCAGCAGTGAGGCAGGGGAAGGGGAGCTGTTTTTT; CDR3aa: CASSEAGEGELFF
abundance: once; j_gene: TRBJ2-5; v_gene: TRBV5-5; d_gene: .; CDR3nt: TGTGCCAGCAGCTTGGGACAGATACAAGAGACCCAGTACTTC; CDR3aa: CASSLGQIQETQYF
abundance: .; j_gene: TRBJ1-5; v_gene: TRBV5-6; d_gene: .; CDR3nt: TGTGCCAGCAGCGCCAGAGGAAACAATCAGCCCCAGCATTTT; CDR3aa: CASSARGNNQPQHF
abundance: .; j_gene: TRBJ2-5; v_gene: TRBV28; d_gene: TRBD2; CDR3nt: TGTGCCAGCAGTCCCCTTCCAGCGCGGGGGGCAACGGAGACCCAGTACTTC; CDR3aa: CASSPLPARGATETQYF
abundance: .; j_gene: TRBJ2-5; v_gene: TRBV5-5; d_gene: .; CDR3nt: TGTGCCAGCAGCTTGTTTTCAGGGGGGGAGACCCAGTACTTC; CDR3aa: CASSLFSGGETQYF
abundance: .; j_gene: TRBJ2-1; v_gene: TRBV3-1/TRBV3-2; d_gene: TRBD2; CDR3nt: TGTGCCAGCAGCCAAGGGCTAGCGGTCTACAATGAGCAGTTCTTC; CDR3aa: CASSQGLAVYNEQFF
abundance: .; j_gene: TRBJ2-1; v_gene: TRBV7-2; d_gene: TRBD2; CDR3nt: TGTGCCAGCAGCTCCAAGGGACTAGCGGGGGTCTACAATGAGCAGTTCTTC; CDR3aa: CASSSKGLAGVYNEQFF
abundance: .; j_gene: TRBJ1-1; v_gene: TRBV16; d_gene: TRBD1; CDR3nt: TGTGCCAGCAGCCAATACTTGGGACAGGCGGACACTGAAGCTTTCTTT; CDR3aa: CASSQYLGQADTEAFF
abundance: few; j_gene: TRBJ2-7; v_gene: TRBV6-5; d_gene: .; CDR3nt: TGTGCCAGCAGTATGCAGGGGTCCTCCTACGAGCAGTACTTC; CDR3aa: CASSMQGSSYEQYF
abundance: .; j_gene: TRBJ1-2; v_gene: TRBV6-4; d_gene: .; CDR3nt: TGTGCCAGCAGATCAAACAGGGAAGGGGGCTACACCTTC; CDR3aa: CASRSNREGGYTF
abundance: once; j_gene: TRBJ1-5; v_gene: TRBV5-8; d_gene: TRBD1; CDR3nt: TGTGCCAGCAGCTTTCTTGCGGACAGGGGAGGTCAGCCCCAGCATTTT; CDR3aa: CASSFLADRGGQPQHF
abundance: .; j_gene: TRBJ1-5; v_gene: TRBV23-1; d_gene: TRBD1; CDR3nt: TGCGCCAGCAGTCAGGGGGACAGGGCAGCTCACAAAAGCAATCAGCCCCAGCATTTT; CDR3aa: CASSQGDRAAHKSNQPQHF
abundance: once; j_gene: TRBJ2-5; v_gene: TRBV5-6; d_gene: TRBD2; CDR3nt: TGTGCCAGCAGCCCGGGGGGAGGCAGGGTGTGGATGGTCCAGTACTTC; CDR3aa: CASSPGGGRVWMVQYF
abundance: .; j_gene: TRBJ1-5; v_gene: TRBV18; d_gene: TRBD1; CDR3nt: TGTGCCAGCTCATCAACTAATGACAGGGTATGGAATCAGCCCCAGCATTTT; CDR3aa: CASSSTNDRVWNQPQHF
abundance: .; j_gene: TRBJ2-2; v_gene: TRBV19; d_gene: TRBD2; CDR3nt: TGTGCCAGTATCATTAGCGGGGCGAATGTAGGCACCGGGGAGCTGTTTTTT; CDR3aa: CASIISGANVGTGELFF
abundance: few; j_gene: TRBJ1-3; v_gene: TRBV6-5; d_gene: .; CDR3nt: TGTGCCACCCACAGCTCTGGAAACACCATATATTTT; CDR3aa: CATHSSGNTIYF
abundance: .; j_gene: TRBJ1-2; v_gene: TRBV5-6; d_gene: TRBD1; CDR3nt: TGTGCCAGCAGCTTTTGGGACAGGGGATCTGAAGGCTACACCTTC; CDR3aa: CASSFWDRGSEGYTF
abundance: few; j_gene: TRBJ1-2; v_gene: TRBV6-1; d_gene: .; CDR3nt: TGTGCCAGCAGTGAATTTTGGGGGAGGGAAGGCTACACCTTC; CDR3aa: CASSEFWGREGYTF
abundance: .; j_gene: TRBJ2-1; v_gene: TRBV5-4; d_gene: .; CDR3nt: TGTGCCAGCAGCTTGAGGGGGGGCGTAGAGCAGTTCTTC; CDR3aa: CASSLRGGVEQFF
abundance: .; j_gene: TRBJ2-5; v_gene: TRBV9; d_gene: TRBD2; CDR3nt: TGTGCCAGCAGCTCCCCCCTGAGACTAGCGGGGGGGCAAGAGACCCAGTACTTC; CDR3aa: CASSSPLRLAGGQETQYF
abundance: .; j_gene: TRBJ1-1; v_gene: TRBV19; d_gene: TRBD1; CDR3nt: TGTGCCAGTAGTACAGACAGGGCCCGCGGAGCTTTCTTT; CDR3aa: CASSTDRARGAFF
abundance: .; j_gene: TRBJ2-7; v_gene: TRBV27; d_gene: TRBD1; CDR3nt: TGTGCCAGCAGTTTCCTCCCCCGGGACAGGGGGAAGAGCGAGCAGTACTTC; CDR3aa: CASSFLPRDRGKSEQYF
abundance: few; j_gene: TRBJ2-7; v_gene: TRBV6-5; d_gene: .; CDR3nt: TGTGCCAGCAGTTCCTCCCCCCCTAGGAATGAGCAGTACTTC; CDR3aa: CASSSSPPRNEQYF
abundance: .; j_gene: TRBJ1-5; v_gene: TRBV6-5; d_gene: TRBD1; CDR3nt: TGTGCCAGCAGTTGGACAGGGGCAGTGGATCAGCCCCAGCATTTT; CDR3aa: CASSWTGAVDQPQHF
abundance: .; j_gene: TRBJ1-2; v_gene: TRBV30; d_gene: TRBD1; CDR3nt: TGTGCCTGGAGTTTGCGGCGGGACAGCTATAACTATGGCTACACCTTC; CDR3aa: CAWSLRRDSYNYGYTF
abundance: .; j_gene: TRBJ2-7; v_gene: TRBV29-1; d_gene: .; CDR3nt: TGCAGCGTTGAAGTCTGGGCAGGGAACTACGAGCAGTACTTC; CDR3aa: CSVEVWAGNYEQYF